The clone carrying this TCR beta chain was observed many times. No antigen is known for it. CDR1 and CDR2 (germline): ENHRY, SYGVKD. The CDR3 is made up of 16 amino acids. V dropped 7 bases and J dropped 3; count of bases not matched to a gene: 12. The data stem from a study of identical twins. Each CDR3 protein gets one entry after TCRdb re-called the 5' RACE reads with MiXCR. The sample lists about 700,000 distinct CDR3 sequences, less than 10% seen once, with 0.8% to 1% in the top ten. Study-level points and caveats: Twin-shared out-of-frame alpha sequences showed excess low generation probability.

This sample was also put to use in a study of yellow fever vaccine responses in identical twins. From that report: It has been reported that, in twins, the vaccine T cell response seemed partly convergent and partly personalized.

Sequencing was done on a sample of PBMCs. The TCR was taken from a woman aged 18-29 years in good health. The genes are TRBV10-3 and TRBJ2-3; 8 nucleotides line up with TRBD2. CDR3 region: CAIIPGLEAFTDTQYF. The CDR3, as DNA: TGTGCCATCATTCCGGGACTAGAGGCTTTTACAGATACGCAGTATTTT.